One sample yielded the 16 T cell receptor beta chains listed below, sequenced in a study of control samples from healthy donors and cancer patients. Profiling relied on immunoSEQ multiplex PCR, and the TCRdb table lists in-frame clones only, not all of them. The data show some 120,000 clones, about 87% seen once. The material sequenced was blood. These receptors originate from a man in his 60s in good health.

The chain recombines TRBV9 with TRBJ2-2; D possibly corresponds to TRBD2 (6 bases). Germline V gene sequence: CDR1 SGDLS, CDR2 YYNGEE. The germline V and J ends were trimmed by 1 base and 10 bases, with 14 bases remaining between them. CDR3 length: 14 residues. The CDR3 is CASSVISGSLELFF. CDR3 in DNA: TGTGCCAGCAGCGTAATCAGCGGGTCCTTGGAGCTGTTTTTT.

The chain has TRBV18 and TRBJ2-1; no firm D call. V was pared by 0 bases and J by 3 bases, with 6 bases between. Germline lookup yields CDR1 KGHSH and CDR2 LQKENI. The CDR3 loop spans 14 amino acids. Here the CDR3 reads CASSPPMGYNEQFF. The CDR3 DNA reads as TGTGCCAGCTCACCACCGATGGGCTACAATGAGCAGTTCTTC.

This clone was observed a single time. This chain's CDR3 is CASSFHPYLTKLSGANVLTF. DNA for the CDR3: TGTGCCAGCAGCTTTCATCCATATTTGACAAAGCTCTCTGGGGCCAACGTCCTGACTTTC. This chain connects TRBV12-1 to TRBJ2-6; TRBD1 was called by the table and not checked on the DNA. TRBV12-1 is assigned pseudogene status. This CDR3 spans 20 amino acids.

The rearrangement links TRBV24-1 to TRBJ2-1, with D tentatively TRBD2 (6 bases). Germline loops: CDR1 KGHDR, CDR2 SFDVKD. The CDR3 has 17 amino acids. The V and J ends lost 8 bases and 0 bases respectively, with 19 bases between them. This chain's CDR3 is CATMSGFTGDSYNEQFF. CDR3 bases: TGTGCCACCATGAGTGGGTTTACGGGGGACTCCTACAATGAGCAGTTCTTC.

The V gene is TRBV30, the J gene TRBJ1-6; maybe TRBD1 (6 bases). Germline CDR1 and CDR2: GTSNPN and SVGIG (reference sequence). Trimming cost V 4 bases and J 10 bases, with 17 bases left between them. The CDR3 sequence is 14 residues long. CDR3 DNA: TGTGCCTGGACCGTATACAGGGTCGTATCACCCCTCCACTTT. Translated: CAWTVYRVVSPLHF.

This clone was counted a single time. The CDR3 spells CASTLRTGNYGYTF. CDR3 nucleotide sequence: TGTGCCAGCACCCTCCGGACAGGAAACTATGGCTACACCTTC. J is TRBJ1-2 and V is TRBV11-3; 7 bases agree with TRBD1. The V segment lost 7 bases and the J segment 2 bases; nucleotides outside the gene matches: 7. CDR3 length equals 14 residues. Germline CDR1 SGHNT, CDR2 YENEEA.

V gene TRBV28 combines with J gene TRBJ1-3; D unclear. CDR1 is MDHEN and CDR2 is SYDVKM in the germline V gene. V was trimmed by 2 bases and J by 2 bases, leaving 13 bases between them. The CDR3 has 16 amino acids. The CDR3 DNA is TGTGCCAGCAGTTTACTCAGTGGGAGTACTGGAAACACCATATATTTT. It encodes CASSLLSGSTGNTIYF.

This clone has more than one count but fewer than ten. The chain links TRBV7-3 to TRBJ2-1; the D is unclear. The CDR3 has 17 residues. With 0 bases removed from V and 4 bases from J, the gap between germline ends came to 16 bases. CDR1 and CDR2 from the germline V gene are SGHTA and FQGTGA. The CDR3 loop reads CASSLTSLDLQYNEQFF. The CDR3 region has the DNA TGTGCCAGCAGCTTAACGTCCCTAGATTTGCAGTACAATGAGCAGTTCTTC.

This clone has more than one count but fewer than ten. The genes are TRBV24-1 and TRBJ2-7; weak D call: TRBD2 (5 bases). CDR3 length: 15 residues. Trimming pared 3 bases from V and 4 bases from J, leaving 15 bases between. Germline V gene lookup returns CDR1 KGHDR and CDR2 SFDVKD. This CDR3 reads CATSDNGPGRYEQYF. The CDR3 DNA reads TGTGCCACCAGTGATAATGGACCGGGAAGGTACGAGCAGTACTTC.

The J gene is TRBJ1-2, the V gene TRBV28, with TRBD1 as a possible D gene (6 bases). The germline V and J ends were trimmed by 3 bases and 4 bases, with 15 bases remaining between them. CDR3 size: 15 residues. In germline, CDR1 is MDHEN, CDR2 SYDVKM. DNA of the CDR3: TGTGCCAGCAGTTTTCAGGGGTTTTACCTCTATGGCTACACCTTC. Amino acids: CASSFQGFYLYGYTF.

This clone was seen a few times. The V call is TRBV27, the J call TRBJ1-2; 8 bases match TRBD1. The germline CDR1 and CDR2 sequences are MNHEY and SMNVEV (reference sequence). The CDR3 consists of 16 residues. The V gene end was trimmed by 5 bases and the J gene end by 7 bases; junction bases not matched to a gene: 15. CDR3 in amino acids: CASSPHSQGASFGYTF. CDR3 in DNA: TGTGCCAGCAGTCCACATTCGCAGGGGGCGTCGTTTGGCTACACCTTC.

The chain uses TRBV18 and TRBJ2-4; D is tentatively TRBD1 or TRBD2 (5 bases each). Deletions cut 3 bases from V and 1 base from J, with 16 bases between. Germline lookup yields CDR1 KGHSH and CDR2 LQKENI. The CDR3 extends over 17 amino acids. The CDR3 spells CASSPERIWGAKNIQYF. The DNA of the CDR3 is TGTGCCAGCTCACCGGAGAGAATTTGGGGGGCCAAAAACATTCAGTACTTC.

The rearrangement uses TRBV11-1 and TRBJ2-7, with D perhaps TRBD2 (6 bases). The CDR3 extends over 12 amino acids. Germline CDR1 is SGHAT and CDR2 is FQDESV (reference sequence). V lost 5 bases, J lost 4 bases, and 9 bases lay in between. The CDR3 region has the DNA TGTGCCAGCAGCCCGGAGGGGTACGAGCAGTACTTC. Translated: CASSPEGYEQYF.

The V call is TRBV3-1 (or the pseudogene TRBV3-2), the J call TRBJ2-5, with a tentative D call TRBD1 (6 bases). Trimming cost V 5 bases and J 2 bases, with 12 bases left between them. The CDR3 consists of 14 residues. CDR1 is LGHDT and CDR2 is YNNKEL in the germline V gene (reference sequence). As DNA, the CDR3 is TGTGCCAGCAGCATGAGGACAGTACAAGAGACCCAGTACTTC. Amino acid sequence: CASSMRTVQETQYF.

The gene calls are TRBV2 and TRBJ1-1; the D gene is possibly TRBD1 (5 bases). CDR3 length equals 13 residues. V shed 4 bases and J shed 1 base, with 7 bases lying between them. In germline, CDR1 is SNHLY, CDR2 FYNNEI. CDR3 in amino acids: CASSGQPNTEAFF. CDR3 DNA sequence: TGTGCCAGCAGTGGACAGCCGAACACTGAAGCTTTCTTT.

V usage is TRBV6-1 and J usage is TRBJ1-5, with a possible D match to TRBD1 (6 bases). The CDR3 consists of 17 residues. Trimming removed 0 bases from V and 1 base from J, with 13 bases in between. CDR1 is MNHNS, CDR2 SASEGT, per germline. For the CDR3, the DNA is TGTGCCAGCAGTGAAGCAATCGGGGGCGGGAGCAATCAGCCCCAGCATTTT. Protein product: CASSEAIGGGSNQPQHF.